These 8 T cell receptor beta chains came from one sample sequenced in a study of blood T cell repertoires in COVID-19. Sequenced by immunoSEQ multiplex PCR; TCRdb stores in-frame clones only, minus some. The sample holds roughly 230,000 clones, 90% seen once. The specimen sequenced was peripheral blood. These receptors came from a woman aged 55 to 70 with COVID-19, enrolled during active disease.

The chain links TRBV4-1 to TRBJ2-7; D perhaps matches TRBD1 (6 bases). Germline V gene lookup returns CDR1 MGHRA and CDR2 YSYEKL. The CDR3 loop spans 16 amino acids. V was clipped by 6 bases and J by 5 bases, with 23 bases between them. The CDR3 is CASSSLPPAGVNEQYF. DNA of the CDR3: TGCGCCAGCAGTTCTCTCCCCCCAGCAGGGGTGAACGAGCAGTACTTC.

J is TRBJ2-5 and V is TRBV30; perhaps TRBD2 as D (5 bases). Germline values: CDR1 GTSNPN, CDR2 SVGIG (reference sequence). V dropped 1 base and J dropped 5 bases, with 14 bases sitting between them. The length of the CDR3 is 14 residues. CDR3 bases: TGTGCCTGGAGTGGAGGGAGTACTAGGGAGACCCAGTACTTC. This codes for CAWSGGSTRETQYF. Full variable domain (missing parts from reference TRBV30 and TRBJ2-5): SQTIHQWPATLVQPVGSPLSLECTVEGTSNPNLYWYRQAAGRGLQLLFYSVGIGQISSEVPQNLSASRPQDRQFILSSKKLLLSDSGFYLCAWSGGSTRETQYFGPGTRLLVL.

This sequence joins TRBV25-1 and TRBJ1-2; 8 positions agree with TRBD1. The CDR3 covers 14 residues. With V trimmed by 2 bases and J by 8 bases, 7 bases remained unmatched. The V gene's germline CDR1 is MGHDK and CDR2 SYGVNS. The CDR3 nucleotides read TGTGCCAGCAGTGAAAACGGACAGGGCGCGGGCTACACCTTC. It yields the protein CASSENGQGAGYTF.

The sample holds one count of this clone. The chain couples TRBV6-2 or TRBV6-3 to TRBJ2-3, with a weak D call TRBD2 (5 bases). Looked up from germline, CDR1 is MNHEY and CDR2 is SVGEGT. The V end was cut by 6 bases, the J end by 1 base, with 11 bases between. CDR3 length equals 14 residues. This chain's CDR3 is CASRPSSGTDTQYF. The CDR3 bases are TGTGCCAGCAGGCCTAGCTCGGGCACAGATACGCAGTATTTT.

The rearrangement uses TRBV9 and TRBJ2-4; a possible D gene is TRBD1 (5 bases). The germline V gene encodes CDR1 SGDLS and CDR2 YYNGEE. The CDR3 is 14 residues long. The ends were cut back, 0 bases at V and 5 bases at J, with 9 bases in the middle. Written as DNA, the CDR3 is TGTGCCAGCAGCGTAGCAGCAGGGCAAAACATTCAGTACTTC. It is translated as CASSVAAGQNIQYF. Complete variable domain (other parts from reference TRBV9 and TRBJ2-4): DSGVTQTPKHLITATGQRVTLRCSPRSGDLSVYWYQQSLDQGLQFLIQYYNGEERAKGNILERFSAQQFPDLHSELNLSSLELGDSALYFCASSVAAGQNIQYFGAGTRLSVL.

The genes are TRBV30 and TRBJ2-5; the D is unclear. The CDR3 has 12 residues. Trimming took off 0 bases at V and 4 bases at J, with 6 bases between the two ends. CDR1 and CDR2 (germline): GTSNPN, SVGIG (reference sequence). CDR3 sequence (DNA): TGTGCCTGGAGTGTACTTTTAGAGACCCAGTACTTC. This encodes CAWSVLLETQYF.

This clone occurred a few times. V is TRBV6-2 or TRBV6-3 and J is TRBJ1-3; a possible D gene is TRBD1 (5 bases). This CDR3 region has 13 residues. V shed 2 bases and J shed 4 bases, with 6 bases lying between them. Germline CDR1 is MNHEY and CDR2 is SVGEGT. CDR3 in DNA: TGTGCCAGCAGTTACAGGGGCGGAAACACCATATATTTT. Translated, it gives CASSYRGGNTIYF.

Details on this clone: This same CDR3 is encoded by further DNA sequences in the sample. The chain links TRBV19 to TRBJ2-2; D uncertain. Looked up from germline, CDR1 is LNHDA and CDR2 is SQIVND (reference sequence). The CDR3 sequence is 15 residues long. Trimming pared 5 bases from V and 1 base from J, leaving 11 bases between. The CDR3 loop reads CASSVASGNTGELFF. In DNA form, the CDR3 reads TGTGCCAGTAGTGTGGCATCAGGGAACACCGGGGAGCTGTTTTTT.